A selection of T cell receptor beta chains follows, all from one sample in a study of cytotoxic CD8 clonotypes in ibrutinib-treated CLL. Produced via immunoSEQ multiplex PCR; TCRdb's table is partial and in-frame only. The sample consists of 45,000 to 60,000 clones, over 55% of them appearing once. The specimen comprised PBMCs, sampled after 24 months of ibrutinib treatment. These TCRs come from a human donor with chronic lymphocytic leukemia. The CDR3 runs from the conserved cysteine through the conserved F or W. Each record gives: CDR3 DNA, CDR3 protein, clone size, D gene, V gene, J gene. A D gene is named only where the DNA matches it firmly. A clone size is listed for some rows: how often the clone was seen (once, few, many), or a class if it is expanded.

cdr3_nt: TGTGCCAGCAGCTCCCAGGGAGATGAGCAGTTCTTC; cdr3_aa: CASSSQGDEQFF; clone_size: many; d_call: .; v_call: TRBV7-9; j_call: TRBJ2-1
cdr3_nt: TGTGCCAGCAGTTTATACGGGACAGGGGGCCGGACTGAAGCTTTCTTT; cdr3_aa: CASSLYGTGGRTEAFF; clone_size: .; d_call: TRBD1; v_call: TRBV27; j_call: TRBJ1-1
cdr3_nt: TGTGCCAGCAGCTCGCTCGTACCGGGACTAGCGTGGGAGACCCAGTACTTC; cdr3_aa: CASSSLVPGLAWETQYF; clone_size: .; d_call: TRBD2; v_call: TRBV7-9; j_call: TRBJ2-5
cdr3_nt: TGTGCCAGCACTCTGGGGTCGGATACGCAGTATTTT; cdr3_aa: CASTLGSDTQYF; clone_size: many; d_call: .; v_call: TRBV6-6; j_call: TRBJ2-3
cdr3_nt: TGCGCCAGCAGCTTTTTCCAGGGTGGCACCGGGGAGCTGTTTTTT; cdr3_aa: CASSFFQGGTGELFF; clone_size: .; d_call: .; v_call: TRBV5-1; j_call: TRBJ2-2
cdr3_nt: TGTGCCAGCAGCTTAGGTCCCGTCGGGGGGCAAGAGACCCAGTACTTC; cdr3_aa: CASSLGPVGGQETQYF; clone_size: .; d_call: TRBD2; v_call: TRBV7-2; j_call: TRBJ2-5
cdr3_nt: TGTGCCAGCCTAGCGGGAGAGCTAAACGAGCAGTACTTC; cdr3_aa: CASLAGELNEQYF; clone_size: many; d_call: TRBD2; v_call: TRBV27; j_call: TRBJ2-7
cdr3_nt: TGTGCCAGTAGTCGAGGGACCTTAAATTATGGCTACACCTTC; cdr3_aa: CASSRGTLNYGYTF; clone_size: .; d_call: .; v_call: TRBV19; j_call: TRBJ1-2
cdr3_nt: TGTGCCACCAGCAGAGACAAGAAGGGCTATGGCTACACCTTC; cdr3_aa: CATSRDKKGYGYTF; clone_size: .; d_call: .; v_call: TRBV15; j_call: TRBJ1-2
cdr3_nt: TGCGCCAGCAGTGGACAGGGAAAGATTGCACCCCTCCACTTT; cdr3_aa: CASSGQGKIAPLHF; clone_size: few; d_call: TRBD1; v_call: TRBV10-2; j_call: TRBJ1-6
cdr3_nt: TGTGCCAGCAGCCCGGGACCTTTAGAGGGTCAGCCCCAGCATTTT; cdr3_aa: CASSPGPLEGQPQHF; clone_size: .; d_call: .; v_call: TRBV5-6; j_call: TRBJ1-5
cdr3_nt: TGTGCCAGCAGCCTGGAGAGTCTTAACTATGGCTACACCTTC; cdr3_aa: CASSLESLNYGYTF; clone_size: few; d_call: .; v_call: TRBV28; j_call: TRBJ1-2
cdr3_nt: TGTGCCAGCAGTCCGGGGGACGGCGCACGGGGCTACACCTTC; cdr3_aa: CASSPGDGARGYTF; clone_size: .; d_call: .; v_call: TRBV7-9; j_call: TRBJ1-2
cdr3_nt: TGTGCCACCAGAGGGGGCGCTGGGGGGCCCCAGCATTTT; cdr3_aa: CATRGGAGGPQHF; clone_size: .; d_call: TRBD1; v_call: TRBV6-5; j_call: TRBJ1-5
cdr3_nt: TGTGCCAGCAGTTTAGGAGACAGATATGAAAAACTGTTTTTT; cdr3_aa: CASSLGDRYEKLFF; clone_size: .; d_call: .; v_call: TRBV28; j_call: TRBJ1-4
cdr3_nt: TGCGCCAGCAGCGGAGGGACTAGCGAAGAGACCCAGTACTTC; cdr3_aa: CASSGGTSEETQYF; clone_size: .; d_call: TRBD2; v_call: TRBV5-1; j_call: TRBJ2-5
cdr3_nt: TGCAGTGCTATGACAGGTCGGGCCCAGTACTTC; cdr3_aa: CSAMTGRAQYF; clone_size: many; d_call: .; v_call: TRBV20-1; j_call: TRBJ2-5
cdr3_nt: TGTGCCAGTAGTATCCTCGGGGGTGCAACTAATGAAAAACTGTTTTTT; cdr3_aa: CASSILGGATNEKLFF; clone_size: few; d_call: .; v_call: TRBV19; j_call: TRBJ1-4
cdr3_nt: TGTGCCAGCAGCCCGAACCCGGGACAGGAGAACACTGAAGCTTTCTTT; cdr3_aa: CASSPNPGQENTEAFF; clone_size: .; d_call: TRBD1; v_call: TRBV11-3; j_call: TRBJ1-1
cdr3_nt: TGTGCCAGCAGCCCGGGGATGGGAGGGGTTACAGATACGCAGTATTTT; cdr3_aa: CASSPGMGGVTDTQYF; clone_size: .; d_call: TRBD2; v_call: TRBV11-2; j_call: TRBJ2-3
cdr3_nt: TGCGCCAGCAGCTTCGGGACAGAGATGTTTAACTATGGCTACACCTTC; cdr3_aa: CASSFGTEMFNYGYTF; clone_size: .; d_call: TRBD1; v_call: TRBV5-1; j_call: TRBJ1-2
cdr3_nt: TGTGCCGGGGGACAGACAAGCAATCAGCCCCAGCATTTT; cdr3_aa: CAGGQTSNQPQHF; clone_size: .; d_call: TRBD1; v_call: TRBV6-5; j_call: TRBJ1-5
cdr3_nt: TGTGCCAGCAGTCCACAGGGCAGTCAGCCCCAGCATTTT; cdr3_aa: CASSPQGSQPQHF; clone_size: .; d_call: .; v_call: TRBV27; j_call: TRBJ1-5